This TCR beta chain appears in the sequencing data of a study of blood T cell repertoires in COVID-19 (TCRdb year 2020). At the level of the whole study: Collaborator samples came from the United States, Italy and Spain and covered acute and convalescent phases of COVID-19. The samples were drawn from the first 160 participants of the ongoing ImmuneRACE study and from 950 to 1,500 subjects provided by 6 global collaborators. The material from the prospective study consisted of cDNA or gDNA derived from T cells, B-cell-depleted T cells, or PBMCs. The repertoires were made available in a free public database intended to serve as a resource for research on the immune response to SARS-CoV-2. Where HLA class I and class II types were available, the types were taken from metadata supplied by the sample provider, not from assay-based typing. Subjects who had been exposed to COVID-19, were actively infected with it, or had recovered from it provided the deeply sampled blood TCRbeta repertoires that made up the dataset. Sample metadata almost always included a de-identified subject ID, COVID-19 status, age in years and sex. Points the paper makes about the study in general: How much clinical and demographic metadata was included differed by source and by participant, and the metadata was provided uncurated.

The collaborating institutions used their own protocols to collect whole blood in K2EDTA tubes. For TCRbeta analysis, collaborator samples were shipped as frozen whole blood, as isolated PBMCs, or as DNA extracted from either sample type. TCRbeta CDR3 regions were amplified from genomic DNA by means of the immunoSEQ Assay, a bias-controlled multiplex PCR. In the original analysis: Nucleated cell counts per sample were estimated from amplification of reference gene primers within the assay. To quantify the absolute abundance of each unique TCRbeta CDR3 rearrangement, sequence reads were collapsed and filtered. For each sample, productive Simpson clonality was calculated by taking the square root of Simpson's diversity index across productive rearrangements. TCRdb provides this immuneACCESS table in a form limited to in-frame rearrangements. Some clones are lacking; in checked studies, under half of them reflect an unresolved V gene, and why the rest are absent is not known. Clone size and the V and J calls come from that table; the DNA yielded D and trimming. Counted in this sample were about 140,000 clones; roughly 90% of them appeared once. About 10% of the sample comes from the top ten.

Via the germline V gene, CDR1 is SQVTM and CDR2 ANQGSEA. The trim is 4 bases for V and 3 bases for J, with a gap of 6 bases between the germline ends. The CDR3, from cysteine to phenylalanine, totals 11 residues. The read is trimmed to its CDR3 DNA, 33 bases read in frame from base 1. A remark on this clone: Its recognized antigen is unknown. No clone much larger than this one lies a single base away; base qualities are absent.

Source material: peripheral blood. This receptor was obtained from a middle-aged man with active or convalescent COVID-19. Recombination connected TRBV29-1 to TRBJ1-1; no D segment can be confidently identified. For the CDR3, the sequence is CSVGVDTEAFF. The base sequence is TGCAGCGTTGGAGTGGACACTGAAGCTTTCTTT.